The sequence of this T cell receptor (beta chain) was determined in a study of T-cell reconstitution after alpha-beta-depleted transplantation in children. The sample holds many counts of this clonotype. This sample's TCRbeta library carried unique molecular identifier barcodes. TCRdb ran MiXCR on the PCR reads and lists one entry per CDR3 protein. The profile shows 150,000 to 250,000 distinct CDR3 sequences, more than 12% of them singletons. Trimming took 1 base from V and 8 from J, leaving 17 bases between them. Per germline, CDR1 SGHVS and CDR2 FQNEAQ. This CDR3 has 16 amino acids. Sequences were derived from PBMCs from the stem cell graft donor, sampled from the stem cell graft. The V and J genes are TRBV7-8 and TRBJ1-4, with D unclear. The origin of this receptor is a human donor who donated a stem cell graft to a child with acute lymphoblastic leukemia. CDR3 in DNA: TGTGCCAGCAGCTTAGAAAGGGATATGGGAGGGGAAAAACTGTTTTTT. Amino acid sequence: CASSLERDMGGEKLFF.